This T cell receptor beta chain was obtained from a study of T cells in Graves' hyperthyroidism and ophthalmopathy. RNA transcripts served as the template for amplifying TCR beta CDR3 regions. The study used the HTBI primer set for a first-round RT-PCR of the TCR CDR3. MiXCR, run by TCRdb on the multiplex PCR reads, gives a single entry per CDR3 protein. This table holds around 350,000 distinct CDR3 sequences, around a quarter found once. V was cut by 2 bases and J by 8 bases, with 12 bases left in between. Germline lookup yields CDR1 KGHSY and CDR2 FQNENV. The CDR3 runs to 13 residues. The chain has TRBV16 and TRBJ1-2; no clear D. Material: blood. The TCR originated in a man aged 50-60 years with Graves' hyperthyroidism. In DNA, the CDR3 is TGTGCCAGCAGCCAAAAGGAGACACGGGGCTACACCTTC. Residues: CASSQKETRGYTF.